The clone carrying this TCR beta chain was seen repeatedly, ten times or more. Its antigen is not identified. This sample is drawn from a study of CD8 T cells in ankylosing spondylitis. General study points: A TCR beta motif of eight highly homologous variants appeared characteristic of ankylosing spondylitis blood.

A quantitative 5'-RACE method, one with molecular barcodes, was used to make TCR beta libraries. TCRdb analysed the 5' RACE reads with MiXCR anew, one entry per CDR3 protein. The data hold around 490,000 distinct CDR3 sequences, with less than 6% observed a single time. CDR3 length: 15 amino acids. Germline assignment: CDR1 MDHEN and CDR2 SYDVKM. After removal of 5 bases from V and 1 base from J, the junction contained 5 bases not matched to a gene. The TCR originated in a male donor with ankylosing spondylitis. The genes are TRBV28 and TRBJ1-5, with 7 nucleotides matching TRBD1. The source material was blood, either unsorted or a sorted T cell fraction (not recorded which). Here the CDR3 reads CASSPQGLSNQPQHF. The CDR3 DNA follows: TGTGCCAGCAGTCCACAGGGGCTAAGCAATCAGCCCCAGCATTTT.